These 13 T cell receptor beta chains were sequenced from one sample in a study of patients and donors after allogeneic stem cell transplantation. A single record per CDR3 protein comes from TCRdb applying MiXCR to the RT-PCR reads. The table lists around 150,000 distinct CDR3 sequences, 30% to 45% of them singletons. The sample comprised blood, either unsorted or a sorted T cell fraction (not recorded which). Receptor source: a human donor who was either an allogeneic HSCT recipient or a stem cell or donor lymphocyte infusion donor (not recorded which). It is not recorded whose cells these are; they may come from a transplant donor.

This clonotype has more than one count but fewer than ten. The rearrangement joins TRBV10-3 to TRBJ1-2; 10 bases are shared with TRBD1. J gave up 2 bases and V 6 bases, and 6 bases lay outside the gene matches. Germline loops: CDR1 ENHRY, CDR2 SYGVKD. The CDR3 spans 15 residues. CDR3 in DNA: TGTGCCATCAGGGGAATGGACAGGGGGAACTATGGCTACACCTTC. Translation: CAIRGMDRGNYGYTF.

V and J are TRBV7-9 and TRBJ2-7; D call uncertain. This CDR3 comprises 13 residues. CDR1 SEHNR and CDR2 FQNEAQ come from the germline V gene (reference sequence). Deletions cut 3 bases from V and 4 bases from J, with 10 bases between. CDR3 in DNA: TGTGCCAGCAGCTTCACATGGGTGTACGAGCAGTACTTC. This translates into CASSFTWVYEQYF.

The chain carries TRBV12-3 or TRBV12-4 and TRBJ1-2, with 8 bases lining up with TRBD1. V dropped 6 bases and J dropped 2; count of bases not matched to a gene: 8. The CDR3 extends over 15 amino acids. The CDR3 DNA is TGTGCCAGCAGGGGGCTGAGACAGGGGAACTATGGCTACACCTTC. This encodes CASRGLRQGNYGYTF.

In this sample, this clonotype turned up a few times. The CDR3 loop is CASSSKFLSTDTQYF. The CDR3 region has the DNA TGTGCCAGCAGTTCCAAATTCCTCTCGACAGATACGCAGTATTTT. The chain joins TRBV28 to TRBJ2-3; D remains ambiguous. V was shortened by 4 bases and J by 3 bases, with 14 bases between the two germline ends. Germline V gene lookup returns CDR1 MDHEN and CDR2 SYDVKM. There are 15 residues in the CDR3.

Concerning this clonotype itself: Its ends do not fully match the called genes, so a read error is possible. The chain links TRBV6-5 to TRBJ1-1; possible D gene TRBD1, 5 bases. This CDR3 is built from 11 residues. Germline values: CDR1 MNHEY, CDR2 SVGAGI. The CDR3 DNA is TGTACCAGCGGTTCGCGGGACGCCGCTTTCTTT. Translating gives CTSGSRDAAFF.

This clonotype was seen only once. The V and J genes are TRBV12-3 or TRBV12-4 and TRBJ2-3, with D maybe TRBD2 (5 bases). CDR3 length: 14 amino acids. Trimming shortened V by 10 bases and J by 0 bases, and 14 bases separated the two germline ends. The DNA of the CDR3 is TGTGCCATCCCTGGGAGCGAAAGCACAGATACGCAGTATTTT. Residues: CAIPGSESTDTQYF.

The gene calls are TRBV13 and TRBJ1-2; D is undetermined. CDR1 is PRHDT, CDR2 FYEKMQ, per germline (reference sequence). CDR3 length: 11 residues. The V and J ends lost 0 bases and 12 bases respectively, with 8 bases between them. The CDR3 region has the DNA TGTGCCAGCAGCTTAGGGGCGGAGGACACCTTC. Translating gives CASSLGAEDTF.

The rearrangement uses TRBV19 and TRBJ1-5; no clear D. CDR1 and CDR2 (germline): LNHDA, SQIVND (reference sequence). This CDR3 is 12 amino acids long. The V end lost 5 bases, the J end lost 4 bases, and 6 bases lay between the germline ends. CDR3 sequence (DNA): TGTGCCAGTAGTTGGGTGAATCAGCCCCAGCATTTT. Encoded protein: CASSWVNQPQHF.

In its sample, this clonotype was seen many times. This chain connects TRBV12-3 or TRBV12-4 to TRBJ1-1; no reliable D call. The CDR3 contains 13 residues. Trimming shortened V by 3 bases and J by 0 bases, and 5 bases separated the two germline ends. Here the CDR3 DNA reads TGTGCCAGCAGTTTCCCCCTGAACACTGAAGCTTTCTTT. This encodes CASSFPLNTEAFF.

This clonotype was detected only a few times. The rearrangement uses TRBV29-1 and TRBJ2-6; 12 bases fit TRBD1. Germline loops: CDR1 SQVTM, CDR2 ANQGSEA. The CDR3 contains 18 residues. Trimming cost V 0 bases and J 3 bases; bases outside gene matches: 6. The CDR3 region is CSVEDTGTGGVGANVLTF. CDR3 DNA: TGCAGCGTTGAAGATACCGGGACAGGGGGCGTTGGGGCCAACGTCCTGACTTTC.

The chain has TRBV6-5 and TRBJ1-6, with D tentatively TRBD1 (5 bases). Between the trimmed V and J ends, which lost 7 bases and 0 bases, there was a span of 16 bases. This CDR3 region has 17 residues. Germline values: CDR1 MNHEY, CDR2 SVGAGI. CDR3 loop: CASTRQTRSSYNSPLHF. In DNA, the CDR3 is TGTGCCAGCACCCGACAGACTCGGAGCTCCTATAATTCACCCCTCCACTTT.

Only a few counts were recorded for this clonotype. The rearrangement joins TRBV20-1 to TRBJ2-7, with 7 bases lining up with TRBD1. J gave up 5 bases and V 5 bases, and 9 bases lay outside the gene matches. This CDR3 has 13 amino acids. Germline V gives CDR1 DFQATT, CDR2 SNEGSKA (reference sequence). The CDR3 DNA reads as TGCAGTGCTTACACACCCGACAGGGACGAGCAGTACGTC. Its translation: CSAYTPDRDEQYV.

This clonotype occurred a few times. The chain has TRBV10-3 and TRBJ1-1; D perhaps matches TRBD1 (5 bases). The CDR3 is made up of 14 amino acids. The germline V gene encodes CDR1 ENHRY and CDR2 SYGVKD. V lost 6 bases, J lost 0 bases, and 11 bases lay in between. The CDR3 region has the DNA TGTGCCATCAGCGTGTCAGGGATGAACACTGAAGCTTTCTTT. It yields the protein CAISVSGMNTEAFF.